This TCR beta chain was obtained from a study of monozygotic twins with inflammatory bowel disease. Study-wide results and caveats: By inverse Simpson index, TCRbeta diversity was lower in IBD patients than in healthy co-twins. Clonotype overlap with others was lower in IBD patients than in healthy twins, a difference that was greatest with disease activity.

This CDR3 comprises 15 residues. Germline V CDR1 and CDR2: ENHRY, SYGVKD. Total RNA was isolated from whole blood without T cell sorting. Per individual sample, eight separate reactions were used to make cDNA. Reanalyzing the 5' RACE reads, TCRdb keeps one entry per CDR3 protein, without DNA. The repertoire table contains approximately 150,000 distinct CDR3 sequences. Details on this clonotype: Its antigen is not known.

This clonotype originated in a human donor with ulcerative colitis or Crohn's disease, or a healthy co-twin of an affected twin (not recorded which). The sequencing input was blood. V usage is TRBV10-3 and J usage is TRBJ2-6. CDR3: CATQDGTSGANVLTF.